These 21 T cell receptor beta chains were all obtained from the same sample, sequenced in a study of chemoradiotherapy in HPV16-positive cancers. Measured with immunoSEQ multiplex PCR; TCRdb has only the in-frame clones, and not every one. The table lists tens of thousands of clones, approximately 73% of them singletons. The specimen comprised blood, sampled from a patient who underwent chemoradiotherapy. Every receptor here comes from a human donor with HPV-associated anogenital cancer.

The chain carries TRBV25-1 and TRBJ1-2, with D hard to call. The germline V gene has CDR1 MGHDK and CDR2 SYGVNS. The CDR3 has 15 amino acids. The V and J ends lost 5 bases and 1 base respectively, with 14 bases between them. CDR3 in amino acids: CASSRNTDRNYGYTF. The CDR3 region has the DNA TGTGCCAGCAGTAGAAATACAGACCGTAACTATGGCTACACCTTC.

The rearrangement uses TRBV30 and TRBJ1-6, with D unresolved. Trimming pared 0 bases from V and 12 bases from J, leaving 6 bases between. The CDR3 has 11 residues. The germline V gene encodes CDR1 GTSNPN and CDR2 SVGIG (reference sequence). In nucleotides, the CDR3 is TGTGCCTGGAGTGTACGAGTACCCCTCCACTTT. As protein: CAWSVRVPLHF.

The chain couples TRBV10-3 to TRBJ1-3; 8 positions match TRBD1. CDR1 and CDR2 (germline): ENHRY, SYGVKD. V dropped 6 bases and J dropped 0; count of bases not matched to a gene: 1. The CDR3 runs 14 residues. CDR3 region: CAISTGGSGNTIYF. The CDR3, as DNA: TGTGCCATCAGCACAGGGGGCTCTGGAAACACCATATATTTT.

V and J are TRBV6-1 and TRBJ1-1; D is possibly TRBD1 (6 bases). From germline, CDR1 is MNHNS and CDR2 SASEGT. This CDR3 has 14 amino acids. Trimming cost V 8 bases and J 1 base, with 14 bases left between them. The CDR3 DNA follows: TGTGCCAGCGGGTGGGGGCGAAAGAACACTGAAGCTTTCTTT. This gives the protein CASGWGRKNTEAFF.

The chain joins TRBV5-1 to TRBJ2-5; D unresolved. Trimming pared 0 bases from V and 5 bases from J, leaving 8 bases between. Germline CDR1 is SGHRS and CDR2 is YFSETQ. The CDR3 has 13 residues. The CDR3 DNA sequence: TGCGCCAGCAGCTTGGATTATTCCGAGACCCAGTACTTC. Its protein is CASSLDYSETQYF.

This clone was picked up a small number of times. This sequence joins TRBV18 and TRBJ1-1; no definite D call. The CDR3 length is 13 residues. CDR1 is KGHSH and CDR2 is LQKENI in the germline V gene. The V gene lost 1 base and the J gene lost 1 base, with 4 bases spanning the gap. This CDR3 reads CASSPLPNTEAFF. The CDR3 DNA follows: TGTGCCAGCTCACCACTCCCGAACACTGAAGCTTTCTTT.

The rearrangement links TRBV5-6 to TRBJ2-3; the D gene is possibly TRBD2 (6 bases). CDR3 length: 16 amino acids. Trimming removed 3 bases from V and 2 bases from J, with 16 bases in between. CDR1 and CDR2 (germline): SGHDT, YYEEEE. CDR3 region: CASSWQTGLLTDTQYF. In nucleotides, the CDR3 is TGTGCCAGCAGCTGGCAGACGGGACTCCTCACAGATACGCAGTATTTT.

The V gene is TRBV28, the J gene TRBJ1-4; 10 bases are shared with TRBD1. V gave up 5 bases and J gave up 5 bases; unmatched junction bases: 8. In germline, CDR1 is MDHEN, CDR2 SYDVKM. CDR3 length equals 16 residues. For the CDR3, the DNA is TGTGCCAGCAGTAACTACTGGACAGGGGGGAATGAAAAACTGTTTTTT. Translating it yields CASSNYWTGGNEKLFF.

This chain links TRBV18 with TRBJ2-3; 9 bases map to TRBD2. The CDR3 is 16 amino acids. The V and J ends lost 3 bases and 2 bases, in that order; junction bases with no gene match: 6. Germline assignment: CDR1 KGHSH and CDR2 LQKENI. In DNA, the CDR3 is TGTGCCAGCTCACCTCTTAGCGGGGGAAACACAGATACGCAGTATTTT. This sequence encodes CASSPLSGGNTDTQYF.

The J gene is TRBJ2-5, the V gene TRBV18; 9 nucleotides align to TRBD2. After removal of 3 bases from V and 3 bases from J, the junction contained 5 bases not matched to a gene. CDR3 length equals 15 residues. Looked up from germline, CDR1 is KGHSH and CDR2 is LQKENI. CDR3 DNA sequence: TGTGCCAGCTCACCGCAGCGGGGGGATAAAGAGACCCAGTACTTC. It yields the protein CASSPQRGDKETQYF.

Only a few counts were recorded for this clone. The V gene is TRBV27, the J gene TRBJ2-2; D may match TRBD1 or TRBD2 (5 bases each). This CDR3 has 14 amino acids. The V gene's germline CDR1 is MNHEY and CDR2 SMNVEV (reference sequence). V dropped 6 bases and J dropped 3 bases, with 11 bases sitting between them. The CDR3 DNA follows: TGTGCCAGCAGCCCCAGGGAGTACACCGGGGAGCTGTTTTTT. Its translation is CASSPREYTGELFF.

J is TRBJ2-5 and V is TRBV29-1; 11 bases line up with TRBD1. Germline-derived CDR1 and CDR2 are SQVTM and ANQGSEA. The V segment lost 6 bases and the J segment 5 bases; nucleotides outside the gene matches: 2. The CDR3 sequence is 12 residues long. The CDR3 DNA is TGCAGCGTGGACAGGGGGCGTGAGACCCAGTACTTC. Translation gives CSVDRGRETQYF.

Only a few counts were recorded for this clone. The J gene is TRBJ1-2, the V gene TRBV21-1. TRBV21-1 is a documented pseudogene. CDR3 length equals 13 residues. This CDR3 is CASSKRTSGGYTF. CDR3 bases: TGTGCCAGCAGCAAACGTACTTCGGGTGGCTACACCTTC.

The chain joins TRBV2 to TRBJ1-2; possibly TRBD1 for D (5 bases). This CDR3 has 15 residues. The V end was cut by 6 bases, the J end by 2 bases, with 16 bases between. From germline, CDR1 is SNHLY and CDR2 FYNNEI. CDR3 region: CASRDDRDRNYGYTF. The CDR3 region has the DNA TGTGCCAGCAGAGACGACCGGGACCGCAACTATGGCTACACCTTC.

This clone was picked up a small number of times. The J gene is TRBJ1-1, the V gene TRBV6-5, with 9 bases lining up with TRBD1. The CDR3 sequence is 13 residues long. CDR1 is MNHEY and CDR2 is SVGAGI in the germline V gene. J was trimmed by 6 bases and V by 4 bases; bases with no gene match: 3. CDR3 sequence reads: CASSSGQGPEAFF. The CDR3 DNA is TGTGCCAGCAGTTCGGGACAGGGCCCTGAAGCTTTCTTT.

In DNA form, the CDR3 reads TGTGCCAGCAGCCGACAGGGGGGACTAGTGAACACTGAAGCTTTCTTT. Its translation is CASSRQGGLVNTEAFF. The chain has TRBV14 and TRBJ1-1, with TRBD1 matching 9 bases. Germline assignment: CDR1 SGHDN and CDR2 FVKESK. The CDR3 spans 16 residues. Trimming cost V 4 bases and J 0 bases; bases outside gene matches: 6.

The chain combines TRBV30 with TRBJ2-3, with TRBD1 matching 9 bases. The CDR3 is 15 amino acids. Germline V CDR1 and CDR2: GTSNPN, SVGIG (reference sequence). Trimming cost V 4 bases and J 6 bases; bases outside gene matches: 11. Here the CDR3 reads CAWTIRDRVSDTQYF. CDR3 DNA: TGTGCCTGGACCATCCGGGACAGGGTATCGGATACGCAGTATTTT.

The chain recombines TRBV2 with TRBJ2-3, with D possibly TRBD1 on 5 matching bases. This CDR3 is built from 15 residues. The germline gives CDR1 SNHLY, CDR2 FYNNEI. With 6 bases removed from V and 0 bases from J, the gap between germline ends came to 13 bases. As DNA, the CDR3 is TGTGCCAGCAGACTCGACAGATCTAGCACAGATACGCAGTATTTT. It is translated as CASRLDRSSTDTQYF.

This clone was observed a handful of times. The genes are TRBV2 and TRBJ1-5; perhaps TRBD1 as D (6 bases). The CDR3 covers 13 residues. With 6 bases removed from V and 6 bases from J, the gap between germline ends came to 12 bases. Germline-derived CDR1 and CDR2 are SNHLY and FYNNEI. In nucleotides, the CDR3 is TGTGCCAGCAGGGGACAATTCAGTCAGCCCCAGCATTTT. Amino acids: CASRGQFSQPQHF.

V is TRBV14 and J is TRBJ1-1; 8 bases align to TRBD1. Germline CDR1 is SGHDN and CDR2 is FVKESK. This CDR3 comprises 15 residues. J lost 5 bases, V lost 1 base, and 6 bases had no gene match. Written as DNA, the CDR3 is TGTGCCAGCAGCCAAGTTGGACAGGGAATGACTGAAGCTTTCTTT. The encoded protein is CASSQVGQGMTEAFF.

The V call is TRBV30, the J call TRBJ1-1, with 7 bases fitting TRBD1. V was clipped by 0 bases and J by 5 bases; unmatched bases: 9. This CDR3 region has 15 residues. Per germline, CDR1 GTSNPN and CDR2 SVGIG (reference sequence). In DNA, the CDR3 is TGTGCCTGGAGTGTACCAGAAGGGGGCAGGACTGAAGCTTTCTTT. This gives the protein CAWSVPEGGRTEAFF.